The clone carrying this TCR beta chain was counted many times. Its antigen is still unknown. These data originate in a study of T cells in Graves' hyperthyroidism and ophthalmopathy. Based on clinical symptoms, serum thyroxine and TRAb, thyroid ultrasound and orbital computed tomography, diagnoses were reached. Findings of the study overall: Ophthalmopathy got predicted by the model a median about 6.5 months before its onset. From stable hyperthyroidism, ophthalmopathy was separated by a 13 V-J model.

Template material for amplifying TCR beta CDR3 regions consisted of RNA transcripts. First-round RT-PCR of the TCR CDR3 relied on the HTBI primer set. Each CDR3 protein gets one entry after TCRdb re-called the multiplex PCR reads with MiXCR. The sample lists hundreds of thousands of distinct CDR3 sequences; less than 20% were seen once. The receptor was isolated from a woman between 18 and 29 years old with Graves' hyperthyroidism. Sequencing was done on a sample of blood.

The chain's CDR3 is CASSLAGGGTSGRSIGHEQYF. CDR3 DNA sequence: TGCGCCAGCAGCTTGGCGGGTGGTGGGACTAGCGGGAGATCCATCGGCCACGAGCAGTACTTC. V usage is TRBV5-1 and J usage is TRBJ2-7; 14 bases align to TRBD2. This CDR3 spans 21 amino acids. Germline CDR1 reads SGHRS; CDR2 reads YFSETQ. After removal of 0 bases from V and 5 bases from J, the junction contained 19 bases not matched to a gene.